Only one count was recorded for the clone carrying this T cell receptor beta chain. These data are taken from a study of blood T cell repertoires in COVID-19. Germline V gene lookup returns CDR1 SEHNR and CDR2 FQNEAQ (reference sequence). The V gene lost 2 bases and the J gene lost 6 bases, with 13 bases spanning the gap. The CDR3 is 14 amino acids. Here immunoSEQ multiplex PCR was the method, and the copy in TCRdb shows in-frame clones only, minus some. Seen here are around 59,000 clones, 88% observed once, and the top ten hold about 4.9%. The TCR was taken from a man aged 60-69 years with acute or convalescent COVID-19. The sample consisted of peripheral blood. The chain employs TRBV7-9 and TRBJ1-1; a possible D gene is TRBD1 (5 bases). The CDR3 is CASSLFQGDPEAFF. CDR3 nucleotide sequence: TGTGCCAGCAGCTTATTTCAGGGCGACCCTGAAGCTTTCTTT.